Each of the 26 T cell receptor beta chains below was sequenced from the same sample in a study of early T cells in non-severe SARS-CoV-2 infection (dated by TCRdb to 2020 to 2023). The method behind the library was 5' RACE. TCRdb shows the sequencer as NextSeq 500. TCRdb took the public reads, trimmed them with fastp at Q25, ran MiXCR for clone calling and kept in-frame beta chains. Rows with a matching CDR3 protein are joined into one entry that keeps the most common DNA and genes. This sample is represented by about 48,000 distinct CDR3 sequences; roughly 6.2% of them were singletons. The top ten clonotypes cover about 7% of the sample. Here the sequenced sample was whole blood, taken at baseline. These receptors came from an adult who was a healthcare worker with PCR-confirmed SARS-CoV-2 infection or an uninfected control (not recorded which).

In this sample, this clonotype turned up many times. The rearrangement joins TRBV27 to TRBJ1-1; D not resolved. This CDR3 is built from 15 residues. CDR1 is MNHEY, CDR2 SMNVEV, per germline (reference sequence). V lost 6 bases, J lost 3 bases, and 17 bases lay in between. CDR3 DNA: TGTGCCAGCAGACCCACCCACGCCGGGGACACTGAAGCTTTCTTT. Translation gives CASRPTHAGDTEAFF.

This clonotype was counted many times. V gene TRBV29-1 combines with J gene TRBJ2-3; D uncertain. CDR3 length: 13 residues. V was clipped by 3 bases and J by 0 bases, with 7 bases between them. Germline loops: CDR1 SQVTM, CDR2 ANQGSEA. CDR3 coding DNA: TGCAGCGTTGAGGCACCTAGCACAGATACGCAGTATTTT. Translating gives CSVEAPSTDTQYF.

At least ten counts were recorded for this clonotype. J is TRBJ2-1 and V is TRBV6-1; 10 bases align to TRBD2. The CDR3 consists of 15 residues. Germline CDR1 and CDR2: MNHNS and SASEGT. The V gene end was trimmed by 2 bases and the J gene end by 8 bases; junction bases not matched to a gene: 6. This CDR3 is CASSERTSGGYEQFF. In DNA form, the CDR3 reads TGTGCCAGCAGTGAAAGGACTAGCGGAGGTTATGAGCAGTTCTTC.

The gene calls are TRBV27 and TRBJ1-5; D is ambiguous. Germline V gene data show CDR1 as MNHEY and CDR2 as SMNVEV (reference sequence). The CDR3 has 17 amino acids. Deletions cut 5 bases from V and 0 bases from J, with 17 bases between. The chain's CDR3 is CASSPVITPHSNQPQHF. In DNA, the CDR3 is TGTGCCAGCAGTCCCGTCATCACCCCTCATAGCAATCAGCCCCAGCATTTT.

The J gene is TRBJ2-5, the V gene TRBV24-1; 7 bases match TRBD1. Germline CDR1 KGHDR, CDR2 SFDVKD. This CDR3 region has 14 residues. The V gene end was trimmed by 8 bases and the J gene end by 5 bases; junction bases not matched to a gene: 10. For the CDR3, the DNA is TGTGCCACCAAGTTACAGGGGAAATGGGAGACCCAGTACTTC. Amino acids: CATKLQGKWETQYF.

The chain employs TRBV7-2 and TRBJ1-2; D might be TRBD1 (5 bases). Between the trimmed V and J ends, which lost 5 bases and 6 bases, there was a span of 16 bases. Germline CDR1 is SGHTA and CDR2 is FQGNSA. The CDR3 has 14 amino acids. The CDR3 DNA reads TGTGCCAGCAGCCCGGGACCAGGCGGGGATGGCTACACCTTC. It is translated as CASSPGPGGDGYTF.

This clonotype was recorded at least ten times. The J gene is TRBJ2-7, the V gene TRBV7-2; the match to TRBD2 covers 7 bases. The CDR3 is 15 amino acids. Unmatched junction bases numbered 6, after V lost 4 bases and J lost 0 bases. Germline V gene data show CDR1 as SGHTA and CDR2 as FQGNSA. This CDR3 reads CASSSREGHSYEQYF. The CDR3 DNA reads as TGTGCCAGCAGCTCAAGGGAGGGGCACTCCTACGAGCAGTACTTC.

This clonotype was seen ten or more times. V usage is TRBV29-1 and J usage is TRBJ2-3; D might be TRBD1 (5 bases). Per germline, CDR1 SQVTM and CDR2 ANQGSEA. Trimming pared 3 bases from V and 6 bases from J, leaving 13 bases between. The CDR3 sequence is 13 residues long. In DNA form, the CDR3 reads TGCAGCGTTGAGGGTCAGGGTCGCGATACGCAGTATTTT. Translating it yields CSVEGQGRDTQYF.

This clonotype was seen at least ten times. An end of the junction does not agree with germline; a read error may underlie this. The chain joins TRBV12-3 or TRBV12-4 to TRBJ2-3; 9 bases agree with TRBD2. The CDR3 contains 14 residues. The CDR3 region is CASSIASGKHTQYF. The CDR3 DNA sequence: TGTGCCAGCAGTATAGCTAGCGGGAAACATACGCAGTATTTT.

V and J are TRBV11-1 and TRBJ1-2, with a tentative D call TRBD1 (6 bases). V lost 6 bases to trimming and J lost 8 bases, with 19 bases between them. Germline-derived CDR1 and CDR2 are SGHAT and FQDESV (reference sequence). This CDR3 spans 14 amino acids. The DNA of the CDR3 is TGTGCCAGCAGTTTGACGACAGGCTGGGGGGGCTACACCTTC. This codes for CASSLTTGWGGYTF.

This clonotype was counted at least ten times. This CDR3 is CASSLGQNSNQPQHF. DNA of the CDR3: TGTGCCAGCAGCTTAGGTCAAAATAGCAATCAGCCCCAGCATTTT. The chain employs TRBV7-2 and TRBJ1-5; D gene unclear. The germline gives CDR1 SGHTA, CDR2 FQGNSA. CDR3 length equals 15 residues. With 1 base removed from V and 0 bases from J, the gap between germline ends came to 7 bases.

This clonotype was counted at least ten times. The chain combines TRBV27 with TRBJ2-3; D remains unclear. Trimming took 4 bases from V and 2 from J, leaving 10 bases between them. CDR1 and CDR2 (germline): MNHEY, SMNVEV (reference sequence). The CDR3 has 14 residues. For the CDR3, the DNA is TGTGCCAGCAGTTATGCCCATACCACAGATACGCAGTATTTT. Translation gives CASSYAHTTDTQYF.

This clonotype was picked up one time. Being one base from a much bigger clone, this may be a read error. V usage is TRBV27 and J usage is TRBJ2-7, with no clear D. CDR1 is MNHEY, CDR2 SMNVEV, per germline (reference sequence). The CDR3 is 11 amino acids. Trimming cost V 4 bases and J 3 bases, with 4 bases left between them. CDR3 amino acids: CASSSYYEQYF. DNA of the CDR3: TGTGCCAGCAGTTCGTACTACGAGCAGTACTTC.

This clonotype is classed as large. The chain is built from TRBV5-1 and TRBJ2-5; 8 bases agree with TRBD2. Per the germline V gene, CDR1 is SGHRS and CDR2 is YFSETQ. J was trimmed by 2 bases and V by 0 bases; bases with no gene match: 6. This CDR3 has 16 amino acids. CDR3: CASSLVKASGQETQYF. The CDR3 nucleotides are TGCGCCAGCAGCTTGGTTAAGGCTAGCGGGCAAGAGACCCAGTACTTC.

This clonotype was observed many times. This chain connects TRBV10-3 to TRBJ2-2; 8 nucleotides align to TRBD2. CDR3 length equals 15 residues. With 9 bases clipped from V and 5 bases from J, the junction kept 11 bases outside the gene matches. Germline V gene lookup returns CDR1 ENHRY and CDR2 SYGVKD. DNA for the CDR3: TGTGCCATTAAAGAAAGCGGGAGACGAACCGGGGAGCTGTTTTTT. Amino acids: CAIKESGRRTGELFF.

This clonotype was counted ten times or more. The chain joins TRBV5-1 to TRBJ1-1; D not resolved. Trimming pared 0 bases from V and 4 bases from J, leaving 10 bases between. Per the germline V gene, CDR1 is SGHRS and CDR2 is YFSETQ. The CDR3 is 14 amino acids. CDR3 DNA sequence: TGCGCCAGCAGCTTGGACCCCTGGAGCACTGAAGCTTTCTTT. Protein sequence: CASSLDPWSTEAFF.

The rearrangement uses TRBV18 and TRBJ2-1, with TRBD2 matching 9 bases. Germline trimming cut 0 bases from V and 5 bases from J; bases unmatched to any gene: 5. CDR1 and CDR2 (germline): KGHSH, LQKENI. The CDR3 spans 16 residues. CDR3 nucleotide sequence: TGTGCCAGCTCACCACCGGGGAAGCGGGAGGACAATGAGCAGTTCTTC. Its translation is CASSPPGKREDNEQFF.

CDR3 sequence (DNA): TGTGCCAGCTCTCCGACTAGGAGCACCGGGGAGCTGTTTTTT. It encodes CASSPTRSTGELFF. The chain employs TRBV5-4 and TRBJ2-2, with D possibly being TRBD2 (6 bases). Germline assignment: CDR1 SGHNT and CDR2 YYREEE (reference sequence). Between the trimmed V and J ends, which lost 7 bases and 4 bases, there was a span of 14 bases. This CDR3 has 14 residues.

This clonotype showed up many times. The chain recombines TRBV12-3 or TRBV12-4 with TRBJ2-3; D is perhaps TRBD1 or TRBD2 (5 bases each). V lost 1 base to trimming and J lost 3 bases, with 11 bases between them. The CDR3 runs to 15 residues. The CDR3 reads CASSLVMGDTDTQYF. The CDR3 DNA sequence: TGTGCCAGCAGTTTAGTTATGGGGGATACAGATACGCAGTATTTT.

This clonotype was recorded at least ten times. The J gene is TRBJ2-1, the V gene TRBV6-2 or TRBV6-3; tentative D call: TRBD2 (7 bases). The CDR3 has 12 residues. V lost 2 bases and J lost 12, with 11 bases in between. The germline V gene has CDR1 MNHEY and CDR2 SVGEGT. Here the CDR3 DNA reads TGTGCCAGCAGTTACGCGGGGGCAGGGCAGTTCTTC. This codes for CASSYAGAGQFF.

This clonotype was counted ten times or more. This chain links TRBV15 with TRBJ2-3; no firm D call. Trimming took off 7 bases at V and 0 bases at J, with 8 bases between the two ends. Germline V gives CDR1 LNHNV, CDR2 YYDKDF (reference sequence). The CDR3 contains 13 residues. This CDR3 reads CATTLSSTDTQYF. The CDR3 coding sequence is TGTGCCACCACGTTATCTAGCACAGATACGCAGTATTTT.

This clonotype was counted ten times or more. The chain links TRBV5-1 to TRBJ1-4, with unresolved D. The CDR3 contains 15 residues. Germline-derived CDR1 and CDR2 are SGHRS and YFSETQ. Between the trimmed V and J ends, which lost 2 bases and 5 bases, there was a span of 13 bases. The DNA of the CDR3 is TGCGCCAGCAGCTTAGACCCTCGGCCCAATGAAAAACTGTTTTTT. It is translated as CASSLDPRPNEKLFF.

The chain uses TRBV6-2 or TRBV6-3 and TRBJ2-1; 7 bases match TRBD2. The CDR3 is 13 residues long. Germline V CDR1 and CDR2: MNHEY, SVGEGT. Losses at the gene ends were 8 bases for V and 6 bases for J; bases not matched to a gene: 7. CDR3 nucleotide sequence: TGTGCCAGCCGGGACTACCCCGCCAATGAGCAGTTCTTC. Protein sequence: CASRDYPANEQFF.

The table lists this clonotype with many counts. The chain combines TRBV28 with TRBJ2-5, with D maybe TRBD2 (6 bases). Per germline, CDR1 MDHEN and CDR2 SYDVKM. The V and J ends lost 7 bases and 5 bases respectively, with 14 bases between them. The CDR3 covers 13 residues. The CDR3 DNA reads TGTGCCAGCACCCCCGGGACTTTGGAGACCCAGTACTTC. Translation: CASTPGTLETQYF.

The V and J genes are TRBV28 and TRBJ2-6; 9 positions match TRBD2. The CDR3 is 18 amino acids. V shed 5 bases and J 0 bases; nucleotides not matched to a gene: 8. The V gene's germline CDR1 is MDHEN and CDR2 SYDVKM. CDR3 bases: TGTGCCAGCAGTCTTAGCGGGAGAGGTTTCTCTGGGGCCAACGTCCTGACTTTC. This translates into CASSLSGRGFSGANVLTF.

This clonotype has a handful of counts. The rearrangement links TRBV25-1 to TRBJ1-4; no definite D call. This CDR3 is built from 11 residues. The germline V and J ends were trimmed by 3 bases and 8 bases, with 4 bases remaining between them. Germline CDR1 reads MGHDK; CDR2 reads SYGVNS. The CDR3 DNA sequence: TGTGCCAGCAGTGACCAGGAAAAACTGTTTTTT. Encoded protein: CASSDQEKLFF.